The T cell receptor (beta chain) under discussion was sequenced for a study of OX40 agonist ivuxolimab in advanced cancers. On this clone itself: Its antigen remains unknown.

Whole-study results and caveats: CD4+ and CD8+ blood T cells expanded clonally by week 6 at 0.1 to 3.0 mg/kg. Clonal expansion was among the lowest in partial responders at 0.1-3.0 mg/kg, especially CD8+. Researchers report that CD8+ T cells had, on average, more expanded clones than CD4+.

Some clones are missing from TCRdb's copy, which holds only in-frame ones; the method was immunoSEQ multiplex PCR. The table shows roughly 69,000 clones, with less than 95% occurring only once. Trimming pared 5 bases from V and 4 bases from J, leaving 12 bases between. Germline V gene sequence: CDR1 MNHEY, CDR2 SVGAGI. The CDR3 is 14 residues long. The clonotype was recovered from an adult with an advanced solid tumor such as melanoma, head and neck, liver or kidney cancer. The rearrangement joins TRBV6-5 to TRBJ1-5; D is uncertain. This specimen consisted of CD4+ or CD8+ T cells sorted from blood, obtained in a trial of the OX40 agonist ivuxolimab. CDR3 nucleotide sequence: TGTGCCAGCAGTGAACGCGGGAAGAATCAGCCCCAGCATTTT. Its protein is CASSERGKNQPQHF.